Listed here are 10 T cell receptor beta chains from one sample, sequenced in a study of sequential checkpoint blockade in melanoma. Assay: immunoSEQ multiplex PCR; the TCRdb copy retains only in-frame clones and omits some. Of about 7,300 clones in the sample, about a quarter were seen once. Treatment meaning: randomized to nivolumab then ipilimumab (arm A) or the reverse (arm B). This material consisted of tumor tissue (inferred from file names), taken from a patient given nivolumab and ipilimumab in sequence. The receptors originated from a human donor with melanoma.

V usage is TRBV5-1 and J usage is TRBJ2-3, with D tentatively TRBD2 (6 bases). This CDR3 contains 16 residues. V dropped 3 bases and J dropped 0 bases, with 14 bases sitting between them. Per the germline V gene, CDR1 is SGHRS and CDR2 is YFSETQ. Here the CDR3 reads CASSSGRGTSTDTQYF. The CDR3 DNA reads as TGCGCCAGCAGCTCAGGGCGGGGAACTAGCACAGATACGCAGTATTTT.

This clone was found a few times. CDR3 sequence (DNA): TGTGCCAGTAGCCCGGACAGGGGGATGGAAAAACTGTTTTTT. It is translated as CASSPDRGMEKLFF. The chain couples TRBV19 to TRBJ1-4, with 10 bases matching TRBD1. Germline V gene data show CDR1 as LNHDA and CDR2 as SQIVND (reference sequence). Losses at the gene ends were 6 bases for V and 8 bases for J; bases not matched to a gene: 6. CDR3 length: 14 residues.

The rearrangement uses TRBV11-3 and TRBJ1-5; TRBD1 might be the D (5 bases). Germline values: CDR1 SGHNT, CDR2 YENEEA. V lost 0 bases, J lost 2 bases, and 14 bases lay in between. This CDR3 has 17 residues. The CDR3 DNA is TGTGCCAGCAGCTTAGAGTCCCCAGGGTTAGGCAATCAGCCCCAGCATTTT. As protein: CASSLESPGLGNQPQHF.

The rearrangement links TRBV6-8 to TRBJ2-3, with a possible D match to TRBD1 (5 bases). This CDR3 has 14 amino acids. Between the trimmed V and J ends, which lost 7 bases and 0 bases, there was a span of 11 bases. The V gene's germline CDR1 is MNHGY and CDR2 SAAAGT. This CDR3 is CASIRGSSTDTQYF. For the CDR3, the DNA is TGTGCCAGCATAAGGGGCTCGAGCACAGATACGCAGTATTTT.

This clone was detected many times. The chain combines TRBV11-3 with TRBJ2-3; TRBD1 is a possible D gene (6 bases). V was trimmed by 5 bases and J by 0 bases, leaving 15 bases between them. Germline values: CDR1 SGHNT, CDR2 YENEEA. The CDR3 is 16 amino acids. DNA for the CDR3: TGTGCCAGCAGCCGACCGACAGGAAGGAGCACAGATACGCAGTATTTT. Encoded protein: CASSRPTGRSTDTQYF.

The chain joins TRBV5-1 to TRBJ1-5; D gene ambiguous. Per the germline V gene, CDR1 is SGHRS and CDR2 is YFSETQ. The CDR3 has 14 residues. Trimming removed 4 bases at V and 6 bases at J, with 14 bases between. CDR3 nucleotides: TGCGCCAGCAGCCCTGGAGTGGGAGGTCAGCCCCAGCATTTT. This translates into CASSPGVGGQPQHF.

This chain uses TRBV5-1 with TRBJ1-5; D is ambiguous. Deletions cut 4 bases from V and 0 bases from J, with 14 bases between. Looked up from germline, CDR1 is SGHRS and CDR2 is YFSETQ. The CDR3 loop spans 16 amino acids. CDR3 protein: CASSLKQRYSNQPQHF. CDR3 in DNA: TGCGCCAGCAGCCTTAAGCAGCGGTATAGCAATCAGCCCCAGCATTTT.

This clone turned up a few times. The chain uses TRBV6-8 and TRBJ1-1; 10 bases agree with TRBD1. With V trimmed by 6 bases and J by 1 base, 8 bases remained unmatched. The CDR3 totals 16 residues. The germline CDR1 and CDR2 sequences are MNHGY and SAAAGT. CDR3 amino acids: CASSGRGTGENTEAFF. The CDR3 coding sequence is TGTGCCAGCAGCGGGCGCGGGACAGGGGAGAACACTGAAGCTTTCTTT.

In this sample, this clone turned up many times. Other DNA sequences of this sample code for an identical CDR3. The chain combines TRBV11-3 with TRBJ2-2; D not certain. V lost 1 base and J lost 1, with 4 bases in between. Looked up from germline, CDR1 is SGHNT and CDR2 is YENEEA. The CDR3 runs to 14 residues. The CDR3, as DNA: TGTGCCAGCAGCTTAGGGGGGAACACCGGGGAGCTGTTTTTT. This gives the protein CASSLGGNTGELFF.

The chain is built from TRBV29-1 and TRBJ2-1, with 11 bases that match TRBD2. Germline trimming cut 7 bases from V and 2 bases from J; bases unmatched to any gene: 16. Germline values: CDR1 SQVTM, CDR2 ANQGSEA. The CDR3 sequence is 18 residues long. The CDR3 reads CSAEKGLADPGPYNEQFF. DNA for the CDR3: TGCAGCGCCGAGAAGGGACTAGCGGACCCGGGCCCCTACAATGAGCAGTTCTTC.